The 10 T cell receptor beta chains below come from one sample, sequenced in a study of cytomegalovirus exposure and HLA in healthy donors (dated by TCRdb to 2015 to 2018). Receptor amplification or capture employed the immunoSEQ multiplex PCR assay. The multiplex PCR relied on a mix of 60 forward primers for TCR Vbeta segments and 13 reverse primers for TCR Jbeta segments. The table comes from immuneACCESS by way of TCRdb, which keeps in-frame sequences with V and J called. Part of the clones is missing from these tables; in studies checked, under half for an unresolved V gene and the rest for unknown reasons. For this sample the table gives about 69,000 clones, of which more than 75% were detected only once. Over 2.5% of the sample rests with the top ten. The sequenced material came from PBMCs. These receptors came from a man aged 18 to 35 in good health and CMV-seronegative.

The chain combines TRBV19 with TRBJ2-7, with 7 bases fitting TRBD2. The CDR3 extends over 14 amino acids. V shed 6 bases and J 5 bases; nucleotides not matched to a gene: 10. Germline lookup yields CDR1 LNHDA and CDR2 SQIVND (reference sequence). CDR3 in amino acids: CASRLRGTVDEQYF. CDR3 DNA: TGTGCCAGTAGACTGCGGGGGACGGTCGACGAGCAGTACTTC.

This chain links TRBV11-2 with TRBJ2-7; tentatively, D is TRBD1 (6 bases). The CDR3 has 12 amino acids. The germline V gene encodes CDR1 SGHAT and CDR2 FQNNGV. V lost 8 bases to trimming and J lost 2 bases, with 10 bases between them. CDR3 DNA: TGTGCCAGCGGTTGGGGGCCCTACGAGCAGTACTTC. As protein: CASGWGPYEQYF.

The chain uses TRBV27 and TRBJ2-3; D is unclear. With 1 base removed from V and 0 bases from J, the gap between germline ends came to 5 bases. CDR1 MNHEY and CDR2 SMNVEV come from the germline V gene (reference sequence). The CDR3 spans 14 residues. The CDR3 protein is CASSLFPSTDTQYF. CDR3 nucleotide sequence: TGTGCCAGCAGTTTATTCCCTAGCACAGATACGCAGTATTTT.

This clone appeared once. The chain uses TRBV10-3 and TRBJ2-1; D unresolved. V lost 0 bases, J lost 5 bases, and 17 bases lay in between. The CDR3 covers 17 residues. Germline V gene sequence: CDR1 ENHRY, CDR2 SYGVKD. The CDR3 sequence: CAISESIPRRSDNEQFF. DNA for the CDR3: TGTGCCATCAGTGAGTCGATTCCTCGGAGATCCGACAATGAGCAGTTCTTC.

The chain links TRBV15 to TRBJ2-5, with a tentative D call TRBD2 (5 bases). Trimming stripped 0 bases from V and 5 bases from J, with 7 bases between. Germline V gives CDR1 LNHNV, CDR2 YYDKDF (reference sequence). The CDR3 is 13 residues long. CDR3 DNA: TGTGCCACCAGCAGAGATAGAGGGGAGACCCAGTACTTC. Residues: CATSRDRGETQYF.

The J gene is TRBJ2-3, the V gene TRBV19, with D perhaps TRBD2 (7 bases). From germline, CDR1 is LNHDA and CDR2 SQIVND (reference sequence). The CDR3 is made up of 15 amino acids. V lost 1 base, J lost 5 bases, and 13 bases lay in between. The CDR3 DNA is TGTGCCAGTAGTATAGGAGGGGGGGCCGGAGATACGCAGTATTTT. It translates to CASSIGGGAGDTQYF.

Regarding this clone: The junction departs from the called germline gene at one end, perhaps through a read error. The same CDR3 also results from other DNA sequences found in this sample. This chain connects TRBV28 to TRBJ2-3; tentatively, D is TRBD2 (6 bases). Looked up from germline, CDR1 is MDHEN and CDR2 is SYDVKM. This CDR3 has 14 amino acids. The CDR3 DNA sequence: TGCGCCAGCGTGGCGGGGTCTAGCACAGATACGCAGTATTTT. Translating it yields CASVAGSSTDTQYF.

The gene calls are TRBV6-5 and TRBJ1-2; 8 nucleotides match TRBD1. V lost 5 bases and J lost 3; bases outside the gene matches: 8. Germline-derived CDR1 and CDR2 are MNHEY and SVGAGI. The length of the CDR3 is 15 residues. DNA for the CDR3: TGTGCCAGCAGTCGCCAAGGGACAGGAGACTATGGCTACACCTTC. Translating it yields CASSRQGTGDYGYTF.

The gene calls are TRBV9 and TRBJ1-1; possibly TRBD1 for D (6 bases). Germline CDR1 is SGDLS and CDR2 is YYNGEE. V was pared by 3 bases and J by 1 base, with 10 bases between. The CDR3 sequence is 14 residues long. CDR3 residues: CASSDGQPNTEAFF. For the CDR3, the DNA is TGTGCCAGCAGCGATGGACAGCCGAACACTGAAGCTTTCTTT.

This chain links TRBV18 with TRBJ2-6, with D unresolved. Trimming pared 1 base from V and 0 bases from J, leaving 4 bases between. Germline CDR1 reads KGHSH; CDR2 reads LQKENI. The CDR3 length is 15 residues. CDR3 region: CASSPLHSGANVLTF. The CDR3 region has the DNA TGTGCCAGCTCACCACTTCACTCTGGGGCCAACGTCCTGACTTTC.